These 7 T cell receptor beta chains came from one sample sequenced in a study of cytomegalovirus exposure and HLA in healthy donors. It was with 60 Vbeta and 13 Jbeta primers that the PCR ran. The data were produced by immunoSEQ multiplex PCR, yet TCRdb's version contains in-frame clones alone and is incomplete. The sample holds under 200,000 clones, around 80% seen once. The source material was PBMCs. Receptors originate from a woman between 18 and 29 years old in good health and CMV-seronegative.

The J gene is TRBJ2-1, the V gene TRBV29-1, with 11 bases that match TRBD2. This CDR3 comprises 15 residues. The V and J ends lost 2 bases and 3 bases, in that order; junction bases with no gene match: 3. The germline V gene has CDR1 SQVTM and CDR2 ANQGSEA. As DNA, the CDR3 is TGCAGCGTTGAAATGGGGACTAGCGGCTACAATGAGCAGTTCTTC. This encodes CSVEMGTSGYNEQFF.

The genes are TRBV11-2 and TRBJ1-3; TRBD1 agrees at 8 bases. V dropped 5 bases and J dropped 3; count of bases not matched to a gene: 6. The CDR3 runs to 15 residues. Germline CDR1 and CDR2: SGHAT and FQNNGV. CDR3 nucleotides: TGTGCCAGCAGCCCCGACAGGGGTGGTGGAAACACCATATATTTT. It encodes CASSPDRGGGNTIYF.

The rearrangement joins TRBV5-1 to TRBJ2-7, with D possibly being TRBD1 (6 bases). V shed 9 bases and J shed 1 base, with 17 bases lying between them. The CDR3 contains 14 residues. Per germline, CDR1 SGHRS and CDR2 YFSETQ. CDR3 loop: CATPSGTLSYEQYF. DNA of the CDR3: TGCGCCACCCCGTCCGGGACACTTTCCTACGAGCAGTACTTC.

This clone came up once. The chain couples TRBV13 to TRBJ2-5; D call uncertain. Per germline, CDR1 PRHDT and CDR2 FYEKMQ (reference sequence). V was pared by 6 bases and J by 1 base, with 9 bases between. The CDR3 runs to 13 residues. This chain's CDR3 is CASSGAVQETQYF. The CDR3, as DNA: TGTGCCAGCAGTGGTGCGGTCCAAGAGACCCAGTACTTC.

V is TRBV7-6 and J is TRBJ1-2, with no clear D. The CDR3 runs to 12 residues. CDR1 is SGHVS and CDR2 is FNYEAQ in the germline V gene. The V end lost 5 bases, the J end lost 3 bases, and 7 bases lay between the germline ends. CDR3 bases: TGTGCCAGCAGCCCAGGTTACTATGGCTACACCTTC. It yields the protein CASSPGYYGYTF.

Only a few counts were recorded for this clone. The V gene is TRBV7-2, the J gene TRBJ2-1; 10 bases map to TRBD2. The CDR3 contains 15 residues. The J segment lost 2 bases and the V segment lost 5 bases, leaving 3 bases of the junction unmatched. Germline V CDR1 and CDR2: SGHTA, FQGNSA. The CDR3 is CASSPGLAAYNEQFF. The CDR3 DNA is TGTGCCAGCAGCCCTGGACTAGCGGCCTACAATGAGCAGTTCTTC. The variable domain in full, with the rest retrieved from reference TRBV7-2 and TRBJ2-1, is GAGVSQSPSNKVTEKGKDVELRCDPISGHTALYWYRQSLGQGLEFLIYFQGNSAPDKSGLPSDRFSAERTGGSVSTLTIQRTQQEDSAVYLCASSPGLAAYNEQFFGPGTRLTVL.

The sample holds a few counts of this clone. The V call is TRBV6-5, the J call TRBJ1-4, with D possibly TRBD1 on 6 matching bases. V was cut by 2 bases and J by 8 bases, with 12 bases left in between. This CDR3 comprises 14 residues. Germline loops: CDR1 MNHEY, CDR2 SVGAGI. CDR3 region: CASSYKGVGEKLFF. Here the CDR3 DNA reads TGTGCCAGCAGTTACAAGGGGGTGGGCGAAAAACTGTTTTTT.